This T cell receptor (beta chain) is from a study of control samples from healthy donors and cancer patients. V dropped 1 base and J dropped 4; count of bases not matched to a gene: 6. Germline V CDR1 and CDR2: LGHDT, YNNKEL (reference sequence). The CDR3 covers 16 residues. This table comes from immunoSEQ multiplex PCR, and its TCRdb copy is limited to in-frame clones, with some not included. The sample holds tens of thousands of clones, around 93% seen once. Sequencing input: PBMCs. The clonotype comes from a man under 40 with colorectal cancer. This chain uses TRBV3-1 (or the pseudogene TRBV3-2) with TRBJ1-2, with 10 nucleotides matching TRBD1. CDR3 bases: TGTGCCAGCAGCCAAGGGACAGGGGGGTCTGGCTATGGCTACACCTTC. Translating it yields CASSQGTGGSGYGYTF.